This T cell receptor (beta chain) comes out of a study of regulatory T cells in long-lasting Graves disease (dated by TCRdb to about 2021). About the investigation overall: Patients with newly diagnosed Graves' disease had been on antithyroid drugs for under 3 months. Peripheral blood TCR sequencing and RNA sequencing compared persistent Graves' disease patients with newly diagnosed Graves' disease patients. The study was registered as a clinical trial and conducted in China. A total of about 33 samples underwent TCR sequencing, from around 13 patients with persistent Graves' disease and roughly 20 patients with newly diagnosed Graves' disease. On the study overall, not on this receptor specifically: Persistent Graves' disease patients showed lower TCR Shannon entropy and fewer highly expanded clones than newly diagnosed patients, suggesting clonal expansion. The small sample size was acknowledged by the authors as a limitation that may reduce accuracy. Preferential use of TRBV28, TRBJ1-2 and TRBJ2-5 was observed in persistent disease, whereas TRBV20-1 and TRBJ2-1 were favored in newly diagnosed disease. Sequencing and analysis were restricted to the TCR beta chain. A larger number of public clonotypes was shared among persistent patients (around 2,700) than among newly diagnosed patients (roughly 980). The study examined only peripheral blood because the primary lesion, thyroid tissue, could not be accessed.

A remark on this clonotype: The clone's antigen remains unknown. Base qualities are not recorded, but no much larger clone differs from it by a single base.

Read against the paper, the sample's time point label means: newly diagnosed GD, antithyroid drugs for less than 3 months. RNA was extracted from PBMCs in TRIzol for both TCR sequencing and RNA sequencing. The diagnosis of Graves' disease was made according to American Thyroid Association guidelines. Recruitment of patients was carried out at an endocrinology department in Xi'an, China. Each patient gave approximately 10 milliliters of peripheral blood, collected in an EDTA anticoagulant tube. Ficoll Paque Plus density gradient separation was used to isolate PBMCs, and no additional T cell sorting was done. An Agilent 2100 Bioanalyzer and agarose gel were used to assess RNA quality, and a NanoDrop 2000 was used to measure RNA concentration. Library construction relied on multiplex PCR. The reads were generated on an Illumina HiSeq 4000. iRepertoire HTBI primers and Arm-PCR amplification of CDR3 regions were used to construct TCR beta libraries. Gel purification was performed on PCR products prior to sequencing. The paper's processing steps were these. Gene usage analysis of CDR3 amino acid clonotypes relied on the 60 or so TRBV and about 15 TRBJ segments identified across samples. COPE and FqMerger were used to merge the filtered high-quality paired reads into contigs. BLAST was used to align contigs to IMGT TRBV, TRBD and TRBJ reference genes, and CDR3 was defined according to IMGT. Clonotypes above 0.1% frequency were classified as highly expanded clones. Shannon entropy served as the measure of repertoire diversity, while the Gini coefficient captured V-J evenness. Public clonotypes were defined as clonotypes shared by more than one individual. Clones were called with MiXCR by TCRdb after fastp trimmed the public reads at Q25, and only in-frame beta chains were retained. Entries that share a CDR3 protein sequence are merged under the most common genes and DNA. Here the V and J calls rest on TCRdb's processing, not on the authors' analysis. Present in this sample are some 500,000 distinct CDR3 sequences, about 16% of which were seen just once. Approximately 25% of the sample rests with the top ten.

The germline V gene (reference sequence) sets CDR1 to DFQATT and CDR2 to SNEGSKA. Between the V and J ends, shortened by 3 bases and 10 bases respectively, the junction contains 25 bases. The CDR3 covers 17 residues, taking in both the cysteine and the phenylalanine. Here the CDR3 DNA is all that survives: 51 bases in frame from base 1. The same data also contributed to another study, on T cells in Graves' hyperthyroidism and ophthalmopathy. As noted in the second study: Stable Graves' hyperthyroidism was defined as no progression to ophthalmopathy during 18 months of follow-up. Hyperthyroidism patients were newly diagnosed, with disease duration under 2 months, and aged 18 to 65 years. Any patient with an uncontrolled infection, another autoimmune disease, pregnancy or lactation was excluded. Diagnoses were established on the basis of clinical symptoms, serum thyroxine and TRAb, thyroid ultrasound, and orbital computed tomography. The TCR CDR3 was subjected to a first round of RT-PCR using the HTBI primer set and the Qiagen OneStep RT-PCR kit. Most expanded thyroid clonotypes (frequency above 0.001) were also found in blood, which suggests that blood repertoires may mirror thyroid immune responses. Ophthalmopathy was separated from stable hyperthyroidism by a 13 V-J signature model, with about 86% sensitivity and approximately 81% specificity obtained in cross-validation and 80%/75% obtained in testing. In validation, progression to ophthalmopathy was predicted by the model with approximately 67% sensitivity and just over 72% specificity, a median of approximately 6.5 months before onset. TCR V-J signatures able to tell the groups apart were searched for in a discovery cohort of 90 to 100 patients, of whom about 40 had Graves' ophthalmopathy and roughly 58 had stable Graves' hyperthyroidism. An independent validation cohort of 18 to 20 hyperthyroidism patients and 17 patients who later progressed to ophthalmopathy tested prospective prediction of ophthalmopathy. For training and testing, the 100 or so patients in the discovery cohort were randomly divided in a 7:3 ratio. The study also compared thyroid tissue and blood T-cell repertoires from about six Graves' hyperthyroidism patients. Following sampling, methimazole starting at 30 mg daily was given to hyperthyroidism patients, and high-dose intravenous methylprednisolone was given to ophthalmopathy patients. Libraries were constructed in a second round of multiplex PCR, after which size selection and purification were performed. Sequencing of the libraries was done on an Illumina HiSeq2000 using paired-end 100 bp reads. Raw data were processed with SOAPnuke, discarding reads with adapters, uncalled bases, mean Phred below 15, or no exact constant-primer or identifier match. COPE v1.2.5 was used to merge high-quality paired reads, and clonotypes were defined as unique nucleotide sequences. MiTCR v1.1 was used to align clonotypes to the IMGT TRBV, TRBD and TRBJ reference segments. Only V-J combinations with frequency above 0.0001, covering approximately 99% of repertoires, were analysed. A TCS score was defined as the ratio between F50 (clonal expansion) and ExV (chaos), using BLOSUM62-based TCRdist between CDR3 peptides within each V-J. Welch's t-statistics and random forest reduced 514 V-J features to roughly 13, which were used in a naive Bayes classifier (R e1071). No statistical method was used to fix the sample size in advance, and group allocation was not hidden from the investigators. TCR Vbeta CDR3 sequencing of fewer than 150 peripheral blood samples (roughly 43 ophthalmopathy, roughly 74 hyperthyroidism and roughly 17 progressor patients) is reported in the paper.

The chain is encoded by TRBV20-1 joined to TRBJ1-6, and perhaps TRBD1 as D gene, on 6 matching bases. The sequence was collected from a woman aged 35 to 59 with Graves disease. Donor details come from another sample of the same person, matched by shared clones. The material was peripheral blood mononuclear cells (PBMCs), obtained at new diagnosis, from a patient treated with antithyroid drugs. The nucleotide sequence reads TGCAGTGCTAGCGCTAAAGACAGGAACCTCCTTCGATCACCCCTCCACTTT. The encoded protein is CSASAKDRNLLRSPLHF.